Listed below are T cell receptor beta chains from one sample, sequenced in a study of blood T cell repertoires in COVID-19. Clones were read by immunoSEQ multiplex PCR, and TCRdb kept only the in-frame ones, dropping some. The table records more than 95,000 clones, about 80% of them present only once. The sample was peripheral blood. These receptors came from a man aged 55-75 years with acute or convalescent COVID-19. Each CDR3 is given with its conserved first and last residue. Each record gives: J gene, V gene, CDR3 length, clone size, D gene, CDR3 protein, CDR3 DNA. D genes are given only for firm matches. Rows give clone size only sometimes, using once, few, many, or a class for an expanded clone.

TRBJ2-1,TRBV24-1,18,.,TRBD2,CATSDGTSGRPSYNEQFF,TGTGCCACCAGTGATGGGACTAGCGGGAGACCCTCCTACAATGAGCAGTTCTTC
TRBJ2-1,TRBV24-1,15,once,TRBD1,CATSRRDSSYNEQFF,TGTGCCACCAGTCGTCGGGACAGCTCCTACAATGAGCAGTTCTTC
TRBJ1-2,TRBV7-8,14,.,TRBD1,CASSLGTGGDGYTF,TGTGCCAGCAGCTTAGGAACAGGGGGCGATGGCTACACCTTC
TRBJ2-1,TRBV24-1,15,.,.,CATSDWAGTYNEQFF,TGTGCCACCAGTGATTGGGCGGGGACCTACAATGAGCAGTTCTTC
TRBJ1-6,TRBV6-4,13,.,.,CASSDVEGSPLHF,TGTGCCAGCAGTGATGTGGAGGGATCACCCCTCCACTTT
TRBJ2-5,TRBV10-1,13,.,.,CASSDGQQETQYF,TGCGCCAGCAGTGACGGACAGCAAGAGACCCAGTACTTC
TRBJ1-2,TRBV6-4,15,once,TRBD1,CASSDSGQPNYGYTF,TGTGCCAGCAGTGATTCGGGACAGCCTAACTATGGCTACACCTTC
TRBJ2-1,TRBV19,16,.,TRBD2,CASGGTSGGSYNEQFF,TGTGCCAGTGGGGGGACTAGCGGGGGCTCCTACAATGAGCAGTTCTTC
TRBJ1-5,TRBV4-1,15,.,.,CASSQEATGNQPQHF,TGCGCCAGCAGCCAAGAAGCAACAGGCAATCAGCCCCAGCATTTT
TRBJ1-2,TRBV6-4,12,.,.,CASSETGGGYTF,TGTGCCAGCAGTGAAACAGGTGGAGGCTACACCTTC
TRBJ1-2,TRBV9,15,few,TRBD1,CASSVGDSPNYGYTF,TGTGCCAGCAGCGTAGGGGACAGTCCTAACTATGGCTACACCTTC
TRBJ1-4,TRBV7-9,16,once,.,CASSLDSGGLNEKLFF,TGTGCCAGCAGCTTGGACAGCGGGGGGCTAAATGAAAAACTGTTTTTT
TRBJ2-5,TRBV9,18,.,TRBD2,CASSVDSGGSQPQETQYF,TGTGCCAGCAGCGTAGATTCGGGCGGGAGTCAGCCTCAAGAGACCCAGTACTTC
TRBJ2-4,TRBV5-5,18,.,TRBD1,CASSLLGTGGSWVNIQYF,TGTGCCAGCAGCTTGCTCGGTACAGGGGGGAGTTGGGTGAACATTCAGTACTTC
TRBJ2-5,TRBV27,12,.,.,CASSSGRETQYF,TGTGCCAGCAGTTCTGGGAGGGAGACCCAGTACTTC
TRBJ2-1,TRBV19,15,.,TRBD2,CASSMGLASYNEQFF,TGTGCCAGTAGCATGGGACTAGCCTCCTACAATGAGCAGTTCTTC
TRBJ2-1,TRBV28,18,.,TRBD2,CASSFFDSEAGGGNEQFF,TGTGCCAGCAGTTTCTTCGACAGCGAAGCGGGAGGGGGTAATGAGCAGTTCTTC
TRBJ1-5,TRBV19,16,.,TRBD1,CASSDDPGTDYQPQHF,TGTGCCAGTAGTGATGATCCCGGGACAGATTATCAGCCCCAGCATTTT
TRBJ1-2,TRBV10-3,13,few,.,CAISDSANYGYTF,TGTGCCATCAGTGACAGTGCTAACTATGGCTACACCTTC
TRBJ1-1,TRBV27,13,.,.,CASSLTGTNEAFF,TGTGCCAGCAGTTTAACAGGCACGAATGAAGCTTTCTTT
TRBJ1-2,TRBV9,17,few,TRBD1,CASSATSGTGVHYGYTF,TGTGCCAGCAGCGCGACCTCCGGGACAGGGGTTCACTATGGCTACACCTTC
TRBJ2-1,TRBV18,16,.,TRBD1,CASSNGQGSSYNEQFF,TGTGCCAGCTCAAATGGACAGGGGAGCTCCTACAATGAGCAGTTCTTC
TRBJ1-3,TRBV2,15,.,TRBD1,CASSRGQGAGNTIYF,TGTGCCAGCAGCCGAGGACAGGGGGCTGGAAACACCATATATTTT
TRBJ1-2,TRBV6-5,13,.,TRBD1,CASSRDRLYGYTF,TGTGCCAGCAGTAGGGACAGACTCTATGGCTACACCTTC
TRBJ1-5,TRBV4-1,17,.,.,CASSAEGTLDSNQPQHF,TGCGCCAGCAGCGCCGAGGGGACACTCGATAGCAATCAGCCCCAGCATTTT
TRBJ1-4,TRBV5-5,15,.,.,CASSFFRATNEKLFF,TGTGCCAGCAGCTTCTTCAGGGCAACTAATGAAAAACTGTTTTTT
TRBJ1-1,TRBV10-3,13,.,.,CASREGGGTEAFF,TGTGCCAGTCGAGAAGGAGGAGGCACTGAAGCTTTCTTT
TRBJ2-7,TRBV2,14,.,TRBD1,CASTSGTGLTEQYF,TGTGCCAGCACTTCCGGGACAGGACTTACTGAGCAGTACTTC
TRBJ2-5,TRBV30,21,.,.,CAWSASRGLMGEGVTEETQYF,TGTGCCTGGAGTGCCAGCCGAGGACTTATGGGCGAGGGGGTTACCGAAGAGACCCAGTACTTC
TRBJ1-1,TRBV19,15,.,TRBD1,CASIPTGGSGTEAFF,TGTGCCAGTATCCCGACAGGGGGATCGGGCACTGAAGCTTTCTTT
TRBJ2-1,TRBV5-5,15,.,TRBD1,CASSLSRQGANEQFF,TGTGCCAGCAGCTTGTCCCGACAGGGGGCGAATGAGCAGTTCTTC
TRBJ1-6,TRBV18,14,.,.,CATGLQGGNSPLHF,TGTGCCACCGGTCTACAGGGTGGAAATTCACCCCTCCACTTT
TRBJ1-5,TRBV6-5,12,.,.,CASSPPNQPQHF,TGTGCCAGCAGTCCTCCCAATCAGCCCCAGCATTTT
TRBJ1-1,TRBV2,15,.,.,CASTIGGVKDTEAFF,TGTGCCAGCACGATAGGGGGGGTTAAAGACACTGAAGCTTTCTTT
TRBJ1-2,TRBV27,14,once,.,CASSTQDKGFGYTF,TGTGCCAGCAGTACACAGGATAAAGGGTTTGGCTACACCTTC
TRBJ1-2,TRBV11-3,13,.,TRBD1,CASSTSTGDGYTF,TGTGCCAGCAGCACGTCGACAGGGGACGGCTACACCTTC
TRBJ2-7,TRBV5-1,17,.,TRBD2,CASSLGMGSGVAYEQYF,TGCGCCAGCAGCTTGGGGATGGGTAGCGGGGTTGCCTACGAGCAGTACTTC
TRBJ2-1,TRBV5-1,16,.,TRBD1,CASSLALTGEKNEQFF,TGCGCCAGCAGCTTGGCCCTGACAGGGGAAAAGAATGAGCAGTTCTTC
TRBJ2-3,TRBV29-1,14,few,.,CSEGTPKSTDTQYF,TGCAGCGAAGGGACACCCAAGAGCACAGATACGCAGTATTTT
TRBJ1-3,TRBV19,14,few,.,CASRTTYSGNTIYF,TGTGCCAGTCGAACGACATACTCTGGAAACACCATATATTTT
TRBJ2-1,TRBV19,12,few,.,CASSLQAPEQFF,TGTGCCAGTAGTCTTCAGGCTCCGGAGCAGTTCTTC
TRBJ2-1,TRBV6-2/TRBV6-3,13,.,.,CASSYSDESGQFF,TGTGCCAGCAGTTACTCAGATGAGTCGGGGCAGTTCTTC
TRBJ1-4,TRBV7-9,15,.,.,CASSFSQTTNEKLFF,TGTGCCAGCAGCTTTTCCCAGACAACTAATGAAAAACTGTTTTTT
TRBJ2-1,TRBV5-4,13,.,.,CASRGGGKNEQFF,TGTGCCAGCAGAGGAGGGGGCAAGAATGAGCAGTTCTTC
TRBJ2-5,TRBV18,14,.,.,CASSLGSDQETQYF,TGTGCCAGCTCGCTTGGGAGTGACCAAGAGACCCAGTACTTC
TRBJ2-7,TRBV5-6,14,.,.,CASSILQGPYEQYF,TGTGCCAGCAGCATCCTACAGGGCCCCTACGAGCAGTACTTC
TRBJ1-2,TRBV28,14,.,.,CASSSSWAGVGYTF,TGTGCCAGCAGTTCTTCCTGGGCAGGGGTCGGCTACACCTTC
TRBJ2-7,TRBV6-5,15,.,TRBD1,CASTSPETGNYEQYF,TGTGCCAGCACCTCCCCAGAGACAGGGAACTACGAGCAGTACTTC
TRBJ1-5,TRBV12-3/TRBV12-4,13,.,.,CASSSAQGQPQHF,TGTGCCAGCAGTTCAGCCCAGGGTCAGCCCCAGCATTTT
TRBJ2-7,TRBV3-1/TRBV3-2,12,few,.,CASSPQGAEQYF,TGTGCCAGCAGCCCACAGGGAGCCGAGCAGTACTTC
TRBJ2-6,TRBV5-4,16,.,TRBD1,CASRSTGGAGANVLTF,TGTGCCAGCAGGTCGACAGGGGGCGCAGGGGCCAACGTCCTGACTTTC
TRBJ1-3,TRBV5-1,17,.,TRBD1,CASSSLDRTGRGNTIYF,TGCGCCAGCAGCTCGCTAGATAGGACAGGGCGCGGAAACACCATATATTTT
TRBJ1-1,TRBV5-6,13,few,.,CASSPGVITEAFF,TGTGCCAGCAGCCCGGGGGTGATCACTGAAGCTTTCTTT
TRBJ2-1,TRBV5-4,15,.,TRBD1,CASSLPGQIGNEQFF,TGTGCCAGCAGCTTACCGGGACAGATCGGCAATGAGCAGTTCTTC
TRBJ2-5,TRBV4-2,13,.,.,CASSQGRQETQYF,TGTGCCAGCAGCCAAGGCAGACAAGAGACCCAGTACTTC
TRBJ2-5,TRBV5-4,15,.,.,CASSYRQASQETQYF,TGTGCCAGCAGCTACCGACAGGCTTCGCAAGAGACCCAGTACTTC
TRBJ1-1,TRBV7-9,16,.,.,CASSSRRQQGLAEAFF,TGTGCCAGCAGCTCGAGGAGACAGCAAGGTCTCGCTGAAGCTTTCTTT
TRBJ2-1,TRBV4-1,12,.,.,CASSGASPGRFF,TGCGCCAGCAGCGGGGCGAGCCCAGGGCGGTTCTTC